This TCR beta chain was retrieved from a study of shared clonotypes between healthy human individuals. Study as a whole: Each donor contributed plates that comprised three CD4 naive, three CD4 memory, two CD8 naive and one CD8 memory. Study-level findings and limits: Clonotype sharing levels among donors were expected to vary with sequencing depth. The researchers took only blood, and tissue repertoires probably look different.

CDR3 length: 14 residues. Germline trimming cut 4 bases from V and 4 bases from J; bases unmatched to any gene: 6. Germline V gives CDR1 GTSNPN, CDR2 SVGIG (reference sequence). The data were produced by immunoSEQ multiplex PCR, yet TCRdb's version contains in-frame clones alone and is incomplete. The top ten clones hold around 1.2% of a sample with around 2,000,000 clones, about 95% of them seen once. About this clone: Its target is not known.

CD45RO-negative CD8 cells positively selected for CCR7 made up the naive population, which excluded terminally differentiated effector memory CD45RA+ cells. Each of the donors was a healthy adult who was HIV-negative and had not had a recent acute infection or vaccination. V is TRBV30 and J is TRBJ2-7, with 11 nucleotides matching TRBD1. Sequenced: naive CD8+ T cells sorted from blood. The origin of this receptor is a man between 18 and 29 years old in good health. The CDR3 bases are TGTGCCTGGACCGGACAGGGGGCTAGTTACGAGCAGTACTTC. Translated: CAWTGQGASYEQYF.